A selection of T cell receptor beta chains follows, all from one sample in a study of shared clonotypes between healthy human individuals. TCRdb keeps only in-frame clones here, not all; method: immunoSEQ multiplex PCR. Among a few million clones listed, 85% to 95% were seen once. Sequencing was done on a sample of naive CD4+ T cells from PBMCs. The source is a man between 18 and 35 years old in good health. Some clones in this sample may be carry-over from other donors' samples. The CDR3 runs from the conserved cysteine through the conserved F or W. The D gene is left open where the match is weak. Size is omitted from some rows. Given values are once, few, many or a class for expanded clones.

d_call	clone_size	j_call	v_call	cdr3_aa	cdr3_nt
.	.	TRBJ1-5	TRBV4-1	CASSQGKGSLGEVQPQHF	TGCGCCAGCAGCCAAGGTAAGGGATCCCTGGGCGAGGTTCAGCCCCAGCATTTT
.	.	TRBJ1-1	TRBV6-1	CASRSGVTEAFF	TGTGCCAGCAGATCAGGAGTTACTGAAGCTTTCTTT
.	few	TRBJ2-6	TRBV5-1	CASSLDRVGANVLTF	TGCGCCAGCAGCTTGGACAGGGTTGGGGCCAACGTCCTGACTTTC
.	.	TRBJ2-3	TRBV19	CARPLRGPDTQYF	TGTGCCAGGCCCCTTCGAGGCCCAGATACGCAGTATTTT
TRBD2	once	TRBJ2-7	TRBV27	CASGSGRGLKVSYEQYF	TGTGCCAGCGGGAGCGGGAGGGGTCTAAAGGTCTCCTACGAGCAGTACTTC
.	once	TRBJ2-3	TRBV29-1	CSVEGWRGQSTDTQYF	TGCAGCGTTGAAGGGTGGAGGGGACAAAGCACAGATACGCAGTATTTT
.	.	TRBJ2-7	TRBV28	CASSPPFQTLYEQYF	TGTGCCAGCAGTCCCCCGTTCCAGACCCTCTACGAGCAGTACTTC
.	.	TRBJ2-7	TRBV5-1	CASRSGLGHSYEQYF	TGCGCCAGCAGGTCTGGGCTAGGGCACTCCTACGAGCAGTACTTC
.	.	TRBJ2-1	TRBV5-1	CASSFSPGVSNEQFF	TGCGCCAGCAGCTTTTCGCCAGGGGTGTCCAATGAGCAGTTCTTC
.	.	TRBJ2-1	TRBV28	CASNPWGNEQFF	TGTGCCAGCAACCCCTGGGGCAATGAGCAGTTCTTC
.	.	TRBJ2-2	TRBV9	CASSPRTNTGELFF	TGTGCCAGCAGCCCAAGGACAAACACCGGGGAGCTGTTTTTT